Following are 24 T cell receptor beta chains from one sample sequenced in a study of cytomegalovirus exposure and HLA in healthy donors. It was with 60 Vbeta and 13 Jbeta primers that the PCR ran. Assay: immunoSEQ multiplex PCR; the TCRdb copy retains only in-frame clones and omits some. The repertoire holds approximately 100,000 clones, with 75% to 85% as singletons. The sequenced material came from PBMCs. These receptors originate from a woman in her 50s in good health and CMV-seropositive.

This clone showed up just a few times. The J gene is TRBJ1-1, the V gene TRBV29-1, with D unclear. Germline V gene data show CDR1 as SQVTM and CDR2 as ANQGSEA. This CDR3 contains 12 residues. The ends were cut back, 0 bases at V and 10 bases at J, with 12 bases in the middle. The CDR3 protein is CSVEEGALGAFF. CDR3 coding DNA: TGCAGCGTTGAAGAAGGAGCCCTGGGAGCTTTCTTT.

The CDR3 here is CASSPDRETAYEQYF. The CDR3 bases are TGCGCCAGCAGCCCGGACAGGGAGACAGCATACGAGCAGTACTTC. The V gene is TRBV5-1, the J gene TRBJ2-7, with 8 bases aligning to TRBD1. Germline V gene data show CDR1 as SGHRS and CDR2 as YFSETQ. Trimming removed 4 bases from V and 4 bases from J; junction bases left unmatched: 10. This CDR3 spans 15 amino acids.

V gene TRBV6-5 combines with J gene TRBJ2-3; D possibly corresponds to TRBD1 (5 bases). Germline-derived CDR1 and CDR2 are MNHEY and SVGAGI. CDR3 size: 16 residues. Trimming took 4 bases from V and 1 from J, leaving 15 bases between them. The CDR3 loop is CASSFQGAVGTDTQYF. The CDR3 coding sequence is TGTGCCAGCAGTTTTCAGGGTGCGGTGGGCACAGATACGCAGTATTTT.

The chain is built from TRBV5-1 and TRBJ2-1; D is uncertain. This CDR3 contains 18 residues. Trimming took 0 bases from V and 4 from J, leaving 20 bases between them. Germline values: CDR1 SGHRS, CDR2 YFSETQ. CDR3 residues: CASSLDAASPGVYNEQFF. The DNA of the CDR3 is TGCGCCAGCAGCTTGGACGCGGCCTCCCCGGGTGTGTACAATGAGCAGTTCTTC.

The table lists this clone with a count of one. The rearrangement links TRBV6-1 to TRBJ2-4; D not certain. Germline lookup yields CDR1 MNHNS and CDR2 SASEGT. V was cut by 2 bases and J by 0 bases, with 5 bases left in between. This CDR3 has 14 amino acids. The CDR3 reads CASSESVAKNIQYF. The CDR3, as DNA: TGTGCCAGCAGTGAATCGGTAGCCAAAAACATTCAGTACTTC.

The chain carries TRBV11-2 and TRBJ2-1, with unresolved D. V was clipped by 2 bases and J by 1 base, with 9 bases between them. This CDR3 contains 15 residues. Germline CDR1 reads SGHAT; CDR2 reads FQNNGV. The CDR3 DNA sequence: TGTGCCAGCAGCTTACGACACGAGTCCTACAATGAGCAGTTCTTC. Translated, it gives CASSLRHESYNEQFF.

CDR3 amino acids: CASRESMNTEAFF. The CDR3 bases are TGCGCCAGCAGAGAGAGCATGAACACTGAAGCTTTCTTT. The V and J genes are TRBV10-1 and TRBJ1-1; D is undetermined. With 6 bases removed from V and 0 bases from J, the gap between germline ends came to 8 bases. The CDR3 extends over 13 amino acids. The germline V gene has CDR1 WNHNN and CDR2 SYGVQD (reference sequence).

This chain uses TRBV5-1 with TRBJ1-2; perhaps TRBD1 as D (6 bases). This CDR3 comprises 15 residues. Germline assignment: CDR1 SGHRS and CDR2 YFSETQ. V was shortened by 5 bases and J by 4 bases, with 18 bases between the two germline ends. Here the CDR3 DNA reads TGCGCCAGCAGGTGGGGGCCAGAGGTAATCTATGGCTACACCTTC. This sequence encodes CASRWGPEVIYGYTF.

CDR3 residues: CASSFGGNPYNEQFF. CDR3 DNA sequence: TGTGCCAGCAGCTTCGGGGGGAACCCCTACAATGAGCAGTTCTTC. The chain carries TRBV7-3 and TRBJ2-1, with 7 positions matching TRBD2. Trimming cost V 3 bases and J 2 bases; bases outside gene matches: 4. Germline V lookup: CDR1 SGHTA, CDR2 FQGTGA. The CDR3 totals 15 residues.

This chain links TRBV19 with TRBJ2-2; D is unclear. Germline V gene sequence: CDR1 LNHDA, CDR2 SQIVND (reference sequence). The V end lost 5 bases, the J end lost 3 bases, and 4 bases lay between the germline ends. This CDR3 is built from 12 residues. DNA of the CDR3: TGTGCCAGTAGTTTCTACACCGGGGAGCTGTTTTTT. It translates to CASSFYTGELFF.

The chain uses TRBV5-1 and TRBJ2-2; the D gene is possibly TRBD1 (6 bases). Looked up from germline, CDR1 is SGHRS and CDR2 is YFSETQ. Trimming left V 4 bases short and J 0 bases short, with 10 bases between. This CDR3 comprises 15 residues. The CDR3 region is CASSPRTANTGELFF. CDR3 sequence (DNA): TGCGCCAGCAGCCCAAGGACAGCGAACACCGGGGAGCTGTTTTTT. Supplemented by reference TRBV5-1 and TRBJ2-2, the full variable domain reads KAGVTQTPRYLIKTRGQQVTLSCSPISGHRSVSWYQQTPGQGLQFLFEYFSETQRNKGNFPGRFSGRQFSNSRSEMNVSTLELGDSALYLCASSPRTANTGELFFGEGSRLTVL.

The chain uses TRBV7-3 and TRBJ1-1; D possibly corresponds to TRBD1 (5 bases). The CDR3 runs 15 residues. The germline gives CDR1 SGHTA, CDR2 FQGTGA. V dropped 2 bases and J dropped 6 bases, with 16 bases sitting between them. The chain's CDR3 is CASSLGGSSIAEAFF. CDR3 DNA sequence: TGTGCCAGCAGCTTAGGGGGGTCCTCGATCGCTGAAGCTTTCTTT. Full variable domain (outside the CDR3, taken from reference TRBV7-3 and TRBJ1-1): GAGVSQTPSNKVTEKGKYVELRCDPISGHTALYWYRQSLGQGPEFLIYFQGTGAADDSGLPNDRFFAVRPEGSVSTLKIQRTERGDSAVYLCASSLGGSSIAEAFFGQGTRLTVV.

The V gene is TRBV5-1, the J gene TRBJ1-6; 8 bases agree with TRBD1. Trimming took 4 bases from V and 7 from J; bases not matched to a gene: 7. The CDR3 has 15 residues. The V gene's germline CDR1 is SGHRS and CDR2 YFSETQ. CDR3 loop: CASSGMGQENSPLHF. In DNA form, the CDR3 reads TGCGCCAGCAGCGGTATGGGACAGGAAAATTCACCCCTCCACTTT.

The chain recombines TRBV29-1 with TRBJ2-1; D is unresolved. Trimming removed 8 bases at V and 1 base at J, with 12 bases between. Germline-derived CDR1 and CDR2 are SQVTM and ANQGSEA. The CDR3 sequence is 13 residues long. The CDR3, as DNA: TGCAGCACCTTAAAGGAGTCCTACAATGAGCAGTTCTTC. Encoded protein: CSTLKESYNEQFF.

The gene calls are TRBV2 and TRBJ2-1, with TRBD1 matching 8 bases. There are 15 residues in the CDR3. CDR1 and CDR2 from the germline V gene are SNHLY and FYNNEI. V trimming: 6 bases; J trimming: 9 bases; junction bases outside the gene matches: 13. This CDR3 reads CASSQGQGYLGEQFF. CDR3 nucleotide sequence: TGTGCCAGCAGCCAAGGACAGGGCTATTTAGGTGAGCAGTTCTTC.

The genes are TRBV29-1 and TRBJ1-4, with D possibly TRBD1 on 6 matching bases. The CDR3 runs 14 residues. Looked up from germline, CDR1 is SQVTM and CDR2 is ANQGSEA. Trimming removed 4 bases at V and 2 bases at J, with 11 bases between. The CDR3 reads CSVAPGATNEKLFF. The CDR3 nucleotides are TGCAGCGTTGCCCCAGGGGCCACTAATGAAAAACTGTTTTTT.

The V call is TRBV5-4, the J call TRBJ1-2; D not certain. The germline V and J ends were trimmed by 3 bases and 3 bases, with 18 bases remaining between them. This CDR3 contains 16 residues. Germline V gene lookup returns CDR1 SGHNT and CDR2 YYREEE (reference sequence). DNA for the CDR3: TGTGCCAGCAGCTCTCAGAGCGGCTGGCAGGACTATGGCTACACCTTC. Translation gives CASSSQSGWQDYGYTF.

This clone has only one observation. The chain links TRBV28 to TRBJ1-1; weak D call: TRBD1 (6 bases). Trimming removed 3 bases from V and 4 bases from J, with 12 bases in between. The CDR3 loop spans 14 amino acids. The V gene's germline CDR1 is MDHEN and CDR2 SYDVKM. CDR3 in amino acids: CASSFSTGLTEAFF. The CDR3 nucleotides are TGTGCCAGCAGTTTCTCGACAGGTCTCACTGAAGCTTTCTTT.

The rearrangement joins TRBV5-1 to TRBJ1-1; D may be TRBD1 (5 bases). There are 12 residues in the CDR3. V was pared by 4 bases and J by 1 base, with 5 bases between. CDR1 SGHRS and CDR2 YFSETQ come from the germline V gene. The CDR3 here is CASSQGNTEAFF. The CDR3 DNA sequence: TGCGCCAGCAGCCAGGGGAACACTGAAGCTTTCTTT.

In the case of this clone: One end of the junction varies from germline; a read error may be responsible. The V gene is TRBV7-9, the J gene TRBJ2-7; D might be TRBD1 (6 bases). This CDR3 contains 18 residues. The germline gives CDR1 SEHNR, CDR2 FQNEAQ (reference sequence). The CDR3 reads CSSSLVDGKGHRSYEQYF. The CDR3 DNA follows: TGTTCCAGCAGCTTAGTAGATGGTAAGGGACACCGATCCTACGAGCAGTACTTC.

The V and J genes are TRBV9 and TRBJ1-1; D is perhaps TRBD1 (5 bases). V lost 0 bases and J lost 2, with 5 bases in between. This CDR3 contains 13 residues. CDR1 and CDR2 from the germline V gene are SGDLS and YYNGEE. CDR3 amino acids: CASSVGTNTEAFF. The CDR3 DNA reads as TGTGCCAGCAGCGTAGGGACAAACACTGAAGCTTTCTTT. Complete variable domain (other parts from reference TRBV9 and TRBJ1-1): DSGVTQTPKHLITATGQRVTLRCSPRSGDLSVYWYQQSLDQGLQFLIQYYNGEERAKGNILERFSAQQFPDLHSELNLSSLELGDSALYFCASSVGTNTEAFFGQGTRLTVV.

The CDR3 DNA follows: TGTGCCAGCTCTCCGGGACTAGCGGGGCGCACAGATACGCAGTATTTT. Translation: CASSPGLAGRTDTQYF. The chain links TRBV18 to TRBJ2-3, with TRBD2 matching over 13 bases. The CDR3 runs 16 residues. Germline assignment: CDR1 KGHSH and CDR2 LQKENI. The trim removed 6 bases at V and 1 base at J, leaving 4 bases unmatched.

CDR3 sequence reads: CASSLTSGTDTQYF. The DNA of the CDR3 is TGCGCCAGCAGCCTCACAAGCGGCACAGATACGCAGTATTTT. The chain couples TRBV4-1 to TRBJ2-3; D call uncertain. The germline V gene encodes CDR1 MGHRA and CDR2 YSYEKL. Deletions cut 4 bases from V and 1 base from J, with 9 bases between. The CDR3 is made up of 14 amino acids.

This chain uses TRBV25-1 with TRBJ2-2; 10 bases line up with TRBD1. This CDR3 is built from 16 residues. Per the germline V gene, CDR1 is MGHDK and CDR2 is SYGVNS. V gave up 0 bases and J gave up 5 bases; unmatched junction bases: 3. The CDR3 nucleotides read TGTGCCAGCAGTGAATACGGACAGGGGGTTACCGGGGAGCTGTTTTTT. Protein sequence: CASSEYGQGVTGELFF.